The 9 T cell receptor beta chains reported below all come from one sample, sequenced in a study of blood T cell repertoires in COVID-19. Sequencing was performed with immunoSEQ multiplex PCR; in TCRdb, only in-frame clones are kept and a portion is missing. The sample includes about 54,000 clones, 88% seen only once; the top ten take 3% to 3.5%. Sequenced material: peripheral blood. These receptors originate from a human donor in a cohort sampled during active COVID-19.

The chain combines TRBV5-4 with TRBJ2-1, with a possible D match to TRBD2 (7 bases). CDR3 length equals 15 residues. The V gene lost 1 base and the J gene lost 6 bases, with 14 bases spanning the gap. From germline, CDR1 is SGHNT and CDR2 YYREEE (reference sequence). The CDR3 protein is CASSLRGGAGNEQFF. The CDR3, as DNA: TGTGCCAGCAGCTTGAGGGGGGGGGCCGGCAATGAGCAGTTCTTC.

CDR3 loop: CASSFLQGAVYEQYF. The DNA for the CDR3 is TGTGCCAGCAGCTTCTTACAGGGGGCTGTCTACGAGCAGTACTTC. V is TRBV11-2 and J is TRBJ2-7; 9 bases agree with TRBD1. V was pared by 3 bases and J by 3 bases, with 6 bases of the junction left unmatched. CDR3 length: 15 amino acids. The germline V gene has CDR1 SGHAT and CDR2 FQNNGV.

The chain recombines TRBV6-6 with TRBJ1-5; no clear D gene. The length of the CDR3 is 12 residues. Germline V CDR1 and CDR2: MNHNY, SVGAGI (reference sequence). The germline V and J ends were trimmed by 4 bases and 4 bases, with 5 bases remaining between them. The CDR3 coding sequence is TGTGCCAGCAGTTTCCCGAATCAGCCCCAGCATTTT. Amino acids: CASSFPNQPQHF.

The genes are TRBV30 and TRBJ1-1; 9 bases are a match to TRBD1. This CDR3 contains 13 residues. Looked up from germline, CDR1 is GTSNPN and CDR2 is SVGIG (reference sequence). V gave up 6 bases and J gave up 10 bases; unmatched junction bases: 12. CDR3 in amino acids: CACRDRDPGGAFF. The CDR3 nucleotides read TGTGCCTGTAGGGACAGGGACCCGGGGGGAGCTTTCTTT.

The chain joins TRBV6-5 to TRBJ2-5, with a tentative D call TRBD1 (7 bases). The CDR3 sequence is 13 residues long. The V end was cut by 7 bases, the J end by 5 bases, with 14 bases between. The germline V gene encodes CDR1 MNHEY and CDR2 SVGAGI. The DNA of the CDR3 is TGTGCCAGCAAATTTTCAGGGGGGGAGACCCAGTACTTC. Its translation: CASKFSGGETQYF.

V is TRBV7-2 and J is TRBJ2-3, with D perhaps TRBD2 (6 bases). Germline CDR1 SGHTA, CDR2 FQGNSA. This CDR3 has 14 residues. Trimming took 4 bases from V and 9 from J, leaving 17 bases between them. The CDR3 protein is CASSSSGLQGTQYF. In nucleotides, the CDR3 is TGTGCCAGCAGCTCATCGGGACTCCAAGGGACGCAGTATTTT.

The chain employs TRBV5-1 and TRBJ2-7; 8 positions match TRBD1. This CDR3 spans 15 amino acids. CDR1 is SGHRS and CDR2 is YFSETQ in the germline V gene. Losses at the gene ends were 0 bases for V and 5 bases for J; bases not matched to a gene: 7. The CDR3 DNA reads as TGCGCCAGCAGCTTGGGGCGGTCCAGGGGGCACGAGCAGTACTTC. Amino acid sequence: CASSLGRSRGHEQYF.

The V call is TRBV5-4, the J call TRBJ2-7; 7 bases agree with TRBD1. V trimming: 4 bases; J trimming: 4 bases; junction bases outside the gene matches: 2. Germline V CDR1 and CDR2: SGHNT, YYREEE (reference sequence). The CDR3 length is 12 residues. The CDR3 nucleotides read TGTGCCAGCAGCGCACAGGGGTACGAGCAGTACTTC. Translated: CASSAQGYEQYF.

This clone appeared once. CDR3 nucleotides: TGTGCCAGCAGCTTGAACAGTCACTCCTACAATGAGCAGTTCTTC. This gives the protein CASSLNSHSYNEQFF. The chain links TRBV5-4 to TRBJ2-1, with unresolved D. Germline V lookup: CDR1 SGHNT, CDR2 YYREEE (reference sequence). The V gene lost 1 base and the J gene lost 0 bases, with 8 bases spanning the gap. There are 15 residues in the CDR3.